At least ten counts were recorded for the clone carrying this TCR beta chain. The antigen remains undetermined. The data derive from a study of T cell repertoires in cytomegalovirus infection. Via MiXCR, TCRdb re-called the reads, giving one row per CDR3 protein. This table has about 890,000 distinct CDR3 sequences, around 32% appearing once. There are 15 residues in the CDR3. Germline CDR1 is SGHTA and CDR2 is FQGTGA. V shed 1 base and J shed 0 bases, with 6 bases lying between them. Regarding the study as a whole: Predominance within the ex vivo response was attributable to HLA-C-restricted CMV-specific TCR beta clonotypes. Cumulative frequency (of public TCR beta family members) identified carriers of CMV plus the relevant HLA.

Sequenced material: cultured CD8+ T cells from PBMCs, taken from culture after CMV antigen stimulation. The V gene is TRBV7-3, the J gene TRBJ1-4; weak D call: TRBD1 (6 bases). This TCR was sampled from a human donor in good health (CMV status not recorded). Some clones in this sample may be carry-over from other donors' samples. CDR3 amino acids: CASSLRDTTNEKLFF. CDR3 DNA: TGTGCCAGCAGCTTAAGGGACACAACTAATGAAAAACTGTTTTTT. The variable domain in full, with the rest retrieved from reference TRBV7-3 and TRBJ1-4, is GAGVSQTPSNKVTEKGKYVELRCDPISGHTALYWYRQSLGQGPEFLIYFQGTGAADDSGLPNDRFFAVRPEGSVSTLKIQRTERGDSAVYLCASSLRDTTNEKLFFGSGTQLSVL.